Shown below are 32 T cell receptor beta chains from a single sample sequenced in a study of T cell clonality in common variable immunodeficiency. Notes on the study in general: Reportedly, TCR beta sequences from common variable immunodeficiency showed fewer deletions and N-nucleotide insertions.

No antigens are known for them. Sequencing used immunoSEQ multiplex PCR; TCRdb keeps in-frame clones, though not all of them. Singletons are absent from the sample, which has some 27,000 clones. Sequencing was done on a sample of peripheral blood mononuclear cells. The receptor source for this set is a human donor with common variable immunodeficiency.

In its sample, this clone was seen many times. Sequence at one end of the junction differs from germline and may be a read error. The part of the CDR3 DNA that was read is TGCGCCAGCAGCCAAGATCGGGGGACAGGGTGGGGTAATGAG. It specifies CASSQDRGTGWGNE. The entire CDR3 protein is CASSQDRGTGWGNEQFF. The rearrangement joins TRBV4-2 to TRBJ2-1; TRBD1 agrees at 9 bases. The read finishes 3 residues shy of the CDR3 end, and the germline J gene is used to complete it. Germline lookup yields CDR1 LGHNA and CDR2 YNFKEQ. The CDR3 contains 17 residues.

The covered CDR3 bases are TGTGCCAGTAGCAGACAGGGTGCGGCTGAA. It yields the protein CASSRQGAAE. The full CDR3 protein is CASSRQGAAEAFF. The rearrangement joins TRBV19 to TRBJ1-1; the match to TRBD1 covers 7 bases. The missing CDR3 end, 3 residues past where the read stops, is filled in from the germline J gene. CDR3 length equals 13 residues. The V and J ends lost 6 bases and 6 bases, in that order; junction bases with no gene match: 7. CDR1 is LNHDA and CDR2 is SQIVND in the germline V gene (reference sequence).

This clone was observed many times. The read gets to within 3 residues of the CDR3 end, and the germline J gene fills in the rest. The rearrangement links TRBV4-1 to TRBJ1-6, with 7 bases lining up with TRBD1. Per the germline V gene, CDR1 is MGHRA and CDR2 is YSYEKL. J gave up 1 base and V 4 bases, and 4 bases lay outside the gene matches. The CDR3 is made up of 16 amino acids. The CDR3 sequence: CASSPWTGSYNSPLHF. The part of the CDR3 DNA that was read is TGCGCCAGCAGCCCTTGGACAGGATCCTATAATTCACCC.

This clone was detected ten times or more. The read halts 3 residues ahead of the CDR3 end, with the missing end drawn from the germline J gene. The J gene is TRBJ1-6, the V gene TRBV4-1; D is undetermined. The CDR3 has 14 amino acids. V was clipped by 0 bases and J by 10 bases, with 10 bases between them. The germline V gene encodes CDR1 MGHRA and CDR2 YSYEKL. The part of the CDR3 DNA that was read is TGCGCCAGCAGCCAAGACAACTACCTCTCACCC. This encodes CASSQDNYLSP. The CDR3 reads in full as CASSQDNYLSPLHF.

This clone was seen a handful of times. Sequencing ends 3 residues short of the CDR3 end; the germline J gene provides the rest. V and J are TRBV19 and TRBJ2-3, with 8 bases identical to TRBD2. The CDR3 has 18 amino acids. Germline V lookup: CDR1 LNHDA, CDR2 SQIVND (reference sequence). V trimming: 0 bases; J trimming: 2 bases; junction bases outside the gene matches: 10. Here the CDR3 reads CASSIESPSGGYTDTQYF. The CDR3 bases that were read are TGTGCCAGTAGTATAGAGTCTCCGAGCGGGGGATACACAGATACG.

This clone has only a few counts. The CDR3 end is not reached by the read, which stops 3 residues before it; the germline J gene fills it in. The genes are TRBV18 and TRBJ2-7, with D perhaps TRBD1 (6 bases). This CDR3 region has 13 residues. CDR1 and CDR2 from the germline V gene are KGHSH and LQKENI. Trimming shortened V by 3 bases and J by 2 bases, and 8 bases separated the two germline ends. The CDR3 spells CASSPAGAYEQYF. The DNA read from the CDR3 is TGTGCCAGCTCACCGGCAGGGGCCTACGAG.

This clone was detected many times. The observed sequence ends 3 residues before the CDR3 terminus, with the missing tail filled in from the germline J gene. The chain links TRBV5-1 to TRBJ2-7, with TRBD2 matching over 8 bases. The germline V gene has CDR1 SGHRS and CDR2 YFSETQ. CDR3 size: 16 residues. Trimming took 3 bases from V and 5 from J; bases not matched to a gene: 13. CDR3 in amino acids: CASSYDYAGGGDEQYF. Partial CDR3 DNA: TGCGCCAGCAGCTATGACTACGCGGGGGGCGGCGACGAG.

The part of the CDR3 DNA that was read is TGTGCCAGCAGCTTACAAGGGAGGGGGGGATCACCC. Amino acid sequence: CASSLQGRGGSP. From start to end, the CDR3 is CASSLQGRGGSPLHF. The gene calls are TRBV7-2 and TRBJ1-6; TRBD1 might be the D (6 bases). The CDR3 goes on 3 residues after the read ends, and that part is filled in from the germline J gene. The CDR3 contains 15 residues. Germline-derived CDR1 and CDR2 are SGHTA and FQGNSA. V gave up 2 bases and J gave up 10 bases, with 15 bases separating them.

In the case of this clone: The read gets to within 3 residues of the CDR3 end, and the germline J gene fills in the rest. The chain has TRBV5-1 and TRBJ2-1, with D maybe TRBD1 (5 bases). CDR1 and CDR2 (germline): SGHRS, YFSETQ. The V end was cut by 4 bases, the J end by 9 bases, with 14 bases between. The CDR3 runs to 13 residues. CDR3 loop: CASSPTVIGEQFF. CDR3 DNA (partial): TGCGCCAGCAGCCCGACAGTCATCGGTGAG. Full variable domain (remainder filled in from reference TRBV5-1 and TRBJ2-1): KAGVTQTPRYLIKTRGQQVTLSCSPISGHRSVSWYQQTPGQGLQFLFEYFSETQRNKGNFPGRFSGRQFSNSRSEMNVSTLELGDSALYLCASSPTVIGEQFFGPGTRLTVL.

This clone appeared a few times. The read ends 3 residues shy of where the CDR3 ends; the end is completed using the germline J gene. The chain employs TRBV13 and TRBJ1-6; TRBD1 matches at 7 bases. The V gene end was trimmed by 5 bases and the J gene end by 10 bases; junction bases not matched to a gene: 8. The germline gives CDR1 PRHDT, CDR2 FYEKMQ (reference sequence). The CDR3 sequence is 14 residues long. The sequenced part of the CDR3 DNA is TGTGCCAGCAGCAAGGACAGGTTTTTATCACCC. Its protein is CASSKDRFLSP. The whole CDR3 protein reads CASSKDRFLSPLHF.

This clone was counted a few times. This chain's CDR3 is CASSRVAGNADTQYF. Incomplete CDR3 DNA: TGTGCCAGCAGCCGGGTCGCGGGGAACGCAGATACG. The rearrangement joins TRBV7-2 to TRBJ2-3, with D perhaps matching TRBD2 (6 bases). From the germline J gene comes the end of the CDR3, since the read stops 3 residues before it. This CDR3 contains 15 residues. Germline CDR1 and CDR2: SGHTA and FQGNSA. Between the trimmed V and J ends, which lost 5 bases and 4 bases, there was a span of 16 bases. Together with reference TRBV7-2 and TRBJ2-3, the CDR3 gives the full variable domain: GAGVSQSPSNKVTEKGKDVELRCDPISGHTALYWYRQSLGQGLEFLIYFQGNSAPDKSGLPSDRFSAERTGGSVSTLTIQRTQQEDSAVYLCASSRVAGNADTQYFGPGTRLTVL.

A few counts support this clone. From the germline J gene comes the end of the CDR3, since the read stops 3 residues before it. This chain links TRBV7-2 with TRBJ1-1; D uncertain. Germline V gives CDR1 SGHTA, CDR2 FQGNSA. V was shortened by 3 bases and J by 1 base, with 6 bases between the two germline ends. The CDR3 extends over 13 amino acids. The CDR3 spells CASSFQKNTEAFF. Incomplete CDR3 DNA: TGTGCCAGCAGCTTCCAGAAGAACACTGAA.

This clone came up a few times. The read is 3 residues too short to cover the CDR3 end, so that end is filled in from the germline J gene. V is TRBV30 and J is TRBJ2-1, with D tentatively TRBD1 (6 bases). Deletions cut 4 bases from V and 6 bases from J, with 7 bases between. CDR3 length: 11 residues. CDR1 is GTSNPN and CDR2 is SVGIG in the germline V gene (reference sequence). The part of the CDR3 DNA that was read is TGTGCCTGGAACAGGGCCAATGAG. Its translation is CAWNRANE. The whole CDR3 protein reads CAWNRANEQFF.

This clone was picked up a small number of times. The read falls 3 residues short of the CDR3 end, and the missing part is taken from the germline J gene. The J gene is TRBJ2-5, the V gene TRBV7-2; TRBD1 aligns across 8 bases. Germline V gene sequence: CDR1 SGHTA, CDR2 FQGNSA. The CDR3 sequence is 14 residues long. J gave up 5 bases and V 1 base, and 3 bases lay outside the gene matches. The sequenced part of the CDR3 DNA is TGTGCCAGCAGCTTAGGACAGGGGTTGGAGACC. Translated: CASSLGQGLET. The whole CDR3 region reads CASSLGQGLETQYF. Filled out from reference TRBV7-2 and TRBJ2-5, the complete variable domain reads GAGVSQSPSNKVTEKGKDVELRCDPISGHTALYWYRQSLGQGLEFLIYFQGNSAPDKSGLPSDRFSAERTGGSVSTLTIQRTQQEDSAVYLCASSLGQGLETQYFGPGTRLLVL.

This clone has just a few counts. The read ends 3 residues early relative to the CDR3; the germline J gene fills the gap. This sequence joins TRBV18 and TRBJ2-7; D gene uncertain. CDR3 size: 13 residues. V was pared by 2 bases and J by 1 base, with 6 bases between. Germline-derived CDR1 and CDR2 are KGHSH and LQKENI. Partial CDR3 DNA: TGTGCCAGCTCACCAGACGGGTCCTACGAG. Protein: CASSPDGSYE. The entire CDR3 protein reads CASSPDGSYEQYF.

This clone came up a few times. The CDR3 end lies 3 residues beyond the end of the read and is filled in from the germline J gene. The chain carries TRBV2 and TRBJ2-3; D is perhaps TRBD1 (6 bases). Germline V gene sequence: CDR1 SNHLY, CDR2 FYNNEI. This CDR3 is built from 14 residues. V was pared by 6 bases and J by 6 bases, with 16 bases between. The CDR3 here is CASRDRLSRDTQYF. CDR3 bases read: TGTGCCAGCAGGGACAGACTTTCCAGGGATACG.

This clone was recorded a few times. The read halts 3 residues ahead of the CDR3 end, with the missing end drawn from the germline J gene. The chain links TRBV18 to TRBJ2-1; 8 bases map to TRBD2. Germline CDR1 is KGHSH and CDR2 is LQKENI. The CDR3 length is 15 residues. V trimming: 6 bases; J trimming: 2 bases; junction bases outside the gene matches: 6. The CDR3 reads CASSRGLAAYNEQFF. The DNA read from the CDR3 is TGTGCCAGCTCGCGTGGACTAGCCGCCTACAATGAG.

This clone was seen a few times. The CDR3 extends 3 residues past the end of the read, so its final part is completed from the germline J gene. The chain couples TRBV7-8 to TRBJ2-2, with 9 bases fitting TRBD2. Per the germline V gene, CDR1 is SGHVS and CDR2 is FQNEAQ. V shed 2 bases, J shed 4 bases, and the junction held 2 bases outside the gene matches. The CDR3 has 15 amino acids. CDR3 DNA (partial): TGTGCCAGCAGCTTAAGCGGGGGGAGCACCGGGGAG. Encoded protein: CASSLSGGSTGE. The full CDR3 protein reads CASSLSGGSTGELFF.

The CDR3 bases that were read are TGTGCCAGCAGCTTGAGTAGTACAGGGACCGAG. It translates to CASSLSSTGTE. The full CDR3 protein is CASSLSSTGTEQYF. The chain joins TRBV7-2 to TRBJ2-7; possible D gene TRBD1, 6 bases. The sequence runs out 3 residues before the end of the CDR3; the remainder is reconstructed from the germline J gene. CDR3 length equals 14 residues. Germline V gene sequence: CDR1 SGHTA, CDR2 FQGNSA. With 3 bases removed from V and 6 bases from J, the gap between germline ends came to 15 bases.

In its sample, this clone was seen many times. This CDR3 reads CASSPPPGDRVQETQYF. CDR3 DNA, as far as it was read: TGTGCCAGCTCACCACCTCCTGGGGACAGGGTACAAGAGACC. This chain uses TRBV18 with TRBJ2-5; 9 bases match TRBD1. The CDR3 extends 3 residues past the end of the read, so its final part is completed from the germline J gene. This CDR3 contains 17 residues. V shed 0 bases and J 2 bases; nucleotides not matched to a gene: 7. Per the germline V gene, CDR1 is KGHSH and CDR2 is LQKENI.

Remarks on this clone: The read stops 3 residues short of the end of the CDR3; the missing end is completed from the germline J gene. This chain connects TRBV19 to TRBJ1-6, with unresolved D. Germline CDR1 LNHDA, CDR2 SQIVND (reference sequence). V was clipped by 1 base and J by 11 bases, with 9 bases between them. CDR3 length equals 13 residues. The CDR3 is CASSIGSGAPLHF. The CDR3 DNA, read in part, is TGTGCCAGTAGTATAGGGTCCGGGGCACCC.

Worth noting for this clone: The CDR3 extends 3 residues past the end of the read, so its final part is completed from the germline J gene. This chain joins TRBV7-2 and TRBJ1-5, with D uncertain. Germline V lookup: CDR1 SGHTA, CDR2 FQGNSA. The CDR3 consists of 13 residues. The V end lost 0 bases, the J end lost 6 bases, and 6 bases lay between the germline ends. CDR3 bases read: TGTGCCAGCAGCTTAGCCCCTACTCAGCCC. Encoded protein: CASSLAPTQP. In full, the CDR3 is CASSLAPTQPQHF. Filled out from reference TRBV7-2 and TRBJ1-5, the complete variable domain reads GAGVSQSPSNKVTEKGKDVELRCDPISGHTALYWYRQSLGQGLEFLIYFQGNSAPDKSGLPSDRFSAERTGGSVSTLTIQRTQQEDSAVYLCASSLAPTQPQHFGDGTRLSIL.

This clone was seen repeatedly, ten times or more. The read stops 3 residues short of the end of the CDR3; the missing end is completed from the germline J gene. The V and J genes are TRBV7-3 and TRBJ2-1; 8 bases match TRBD1. V shed 3 bases and J 5 bases; nucleotides not matched to a gene: 3. This CDR3 has 14 amino acids. From germline, CDR1 is SGHTA and CDR2 FQGTGA. The sequenced part of the CDR3 DNA is TGTGCCAGCAGCTTGCAGGGGGCGCACAATGAG. This gives the protein CASSLQGAHNE. The full CDR3 protein is CASSLQGAHNEQFF.

In regard to this clone: The CDR3 is cut off 3 residues early in the read; its end comes from the germline J gene. The chain joins TRBV7-6 to TRBJ2-2; D possibly corresponds to TRBD1 (6 bases). Looked up from germline, CDR1 is SGHVS and CDR2 is FNYEAQ. The CDR3 consists of 16 residues. V was clipped by 3 bases and J by 0 bases, with 11 bases between them. CDR3 amino acids: CASSLRDTANTGELFF. CDR3 DNA (partial): TGTGCCAGCAGCTTGAGGGACACCGCGAACACCGGGGAG. The variable domain in full, with the rest retrieved from reference TRBV7-6 and TRBJ2-2, is GAGVSQSPRYKVTKRGQDVALRCDPISGHVSLYWYRQALGQGPEFLTYFNYEAQQDKSGLPNDRFSAERPEGSISTLTIQRTEQRDSAMYRCASSLRDTANTGELFFGEGSRLTVL.

At least ten counts were recorded for this clone. The covered CDR3 bases are TGTGCCAGTAGCCAGGACAGGGGAGGTTATGGC. This codes for CASSQDRGGYG. In full, the CDR3 is CASSQDRGGYGYTF. The chain couples TRBV19 to TRBJ1-2; 9 bases agree with TRBD1. The sequenced fragment ends 3 residues before the CDR3 boundary, so the rest is inferred from the germline J gene. The trim removed 6 bases at V and 5 bases at J, leaving 7 bases unmatched. The CDR3 totals 14 residues. Germline V lookup: CDR1 LNHDA, CDR2 SQIVND (reference sequence). Full variable domain (remainder filled in from reference TRBV19 and TRBJ1-2): DGGITQSPKYLFRKEGQNVTLSCEQNLNHDAMYWYRQDPGQGLRLIYYSQIVNDFQKGDIAEGYSVSREKKESFPLTVTSAQKNPTAFYLCASSQDRGGYGYTFGSGTRLTVV.

This clone has a count of ten or more. CDR3 loop: CASSAQIKNTGELFF. CDR3 bases read: TGTGCCAGCAGCGCACAAATTAAGAACACCGGGGAG. The chain carries TRBV7-2 and TRBJ2-2; D unclear. The read ends 3 residues shy of where the CDR3 ends; the end is completed using the germline J gene. CDR1 is SGHTA and CDR2 is FQGNSA in the germline V gene. V shed 5 bases and J shed 1 base, with 11 bases lying between them. There are 15 residues in the CDR3.

This clone was observed a handful of times. The read comes to an end 3 residues before the CDR3 does, leaving the germline J gene to fill in the end. This chain joins TRBV5-6 and TRBJ2-1, with 13 bases fitting TRBD2. There are 15 residues in the CDR3. J gave up 7 bases and V 3 bases, and 4 bases lay outside the gene matches. Germline loops: CDR1 SGHDT, CDR2 YYEEEE. The CDR3 is CASSYGLAGVNEQFF. The sequenced CDR3 bases are TGTGCCAGCAGCTATGGACTAGCGGGGGTAAATGAG.

Concerning this clone: Sequence at one end of the junction differs from germline and may be a read error. The read ends 3 residues early relative to the CDR3; the germline J gene fills the gap. V gene TRBV30 combines with J gene TRBJ1-1; no clear D gene. The CDR3 sequence is 17 residues long. Germline loops: CDR1 GTSNPN, CDR2 SVGIG (reference sequence). The CDR3 DNA, read in part, is TGTGCCTGGAGTGTACATCGCAACGTCGCCGTGAACGCTGAA. This translates into CAWSVHRNVAVNAE. The whole CDR3 reads CAWSVHRNVAVNAEAFF.

Comments on this clone: The CDR3 extends 3 residues past the end of the read, so its final part is completed from the germline J gene. The sample holds other DNA sequences that translate to the same CDR3. This rearrangement joins TRBV20-1 to TRBJ2-3, with TRBD2 matching over 11 bases. This CDR3 has 14 residues. Per the germline V gene, CDR1 is DFQATT and CDR2 is SNEGSKA (reference sequence). V shed 2 bases, J shed 3 bases, and the junction held 1 base outside the gene matches. The sequenced CDR3 bases are TGCAGTGCTAGACTAGCGGGGGGTACAGATACG. Its protein product is CSARLAGGTDT. The complete CDR3 sequence is CSARLAGGTDTQYF.

This clone turned up a few times. The CDR3 is cut off 3 residues early in the read; its end comes from the germline J gene. V gene TRBV2 combines with J gene TRBJ2-7, with 14 bases matching TRBD2. CDR3 length equals 16 residues. Germline CDR1 is SNHLY and CDR2 is FYNNEI. V dropped 4 bases and J dropped 4; count of bases not matched to a gene: 6. CDR3 DNA (partial): TGTGCCAGCAGTGGCGCCGGGACTAGCGGGGGATACGAG. It specifies CASSGAGTSGGYE. The entire CDR3 protein is CASSGAGTSGGYEQYF. Looking up the rest from reference TRBV2 and TRBJ2-7 gives the full variable domain: EPEVTQTPSHQVTQMGQEVILRCVPISNHLYFYWYRQILGQKVEFLVSFYNNEISEKSEIFDDQFSVERPDGSNFTLKIRSTKLEDSAMYFCASSGAGTSGGYEQYFGPGTRLTVT.

This clone was found a few times. Read sequence stops 3 residues before the CDR3 end, and the germline J gene provides the missing end. The genes are TRBV2 and TRBJ2-4; TRBD2 matches 16 bases. This CDR3 spans 19 amino acids. Germline trimming cut 8 bases from V and 0 bases from J; bases unmatched to any gene: 10. Germline V CDR1 and CDR2: SNHLY, FYNNEI. Incomplete CDR3 DNA: TGTGCCAGCCAATTTCCGGGACTAGCGGGGGGGTTAGCCAAAAACATT. Encoded protein: CASQFPGLAGGLAKNI. The CDR3, in full, reads CASQFPGLAGGLAKNIQYF.

This clone appeared many times. The CDR3 end lies 3 residues beyond the end of the read and is filled in from the germline J gene. J is TRBJ1-1 and V is TRBV20-1; a possible D gene is TRBD1 (5 bases). Germline V gene data show CDR1 as DFQATT and CDR2 as SNEGSKA (reference sequence). The CDR3 consists of 14 residues. V was shortened by 4 bases and J by 6 bases, with 18 bases between the two germline ends. CDR3 bases read: TGCAGTGCTACTTCCTCGACAGTAGGGCCTGAA. Protein product: CSATSSTVGPE. The complete CDR3 reads CSATSSTVGPEAFF.